This entry lists 18 T cell receptor beta chains sequenced from one sample in a study of control samples from healthy donors and cancer patients. Measured with immunoSEQ multiplex PCR; TCRdb has only the in-frame clones, and not every one. Of about 250,000 clones listed, around 79% were seen once; the top ten hold 10% to 15%. The sample taken for sequencing was PBMCs. Receptors originate from a woman aged 60-75 years with lung cancer.

Worth noting for this clone: Other DNA variants within this sample encode the same CDR3. The chain combines TRBV18 with TRBJ2-1; TRBD1 might be the D (5 bases). This CDR3 has 13 residues. Trimming left V 3 bases short and J 3 bases short, with 6 bases between. Germline CDR1 is KGHSH and CDR2 is LQKENI. The CDR3 loop reads CASSPRVYNEQFF. Here the CDR3 DNA reads TGTGCCAGCTCACCCAGGGTCTACAATGAGCAGTTCTTC.

The CDR3 DNA sequence: TGTGCCAGCAGCTTGAACTCTGGAAACACCATATATTTT. This encodes CASSLNSGNTIYF. V and J are TRBV7-2 and TRBJ1-3; D is unresolved. CDR3 length: 13 residues. The ends were cut back, 3 bases at V and 0 bases at J, with 3 bases in the middle. Germline loops: CDR1 SGHTA, CDR2 FQGNSA.

This rearrangement joins TRBV27 to TRBJ1-4, with 8 bases aligning to TRBD1. Germline V gene lookup returns CDR1 MNHEY and CDR2 SMNVEV (reference sequence). V lost 6 bases, J lost 3 bases, and 12 bases stayed unmatched. This CDR3 is built from 17 residues. Here the CDR3 DNA reads TGTGCCAGCAGCTCGAATCGAGCAGGGGGCTCTAATGAAAAACTGTTTTTT. It yields the protein CASSSNRAGGSNEKLFF.

The chain links TRBV11-2 to TRBJ2-1; possible D gene TRBD2, 5 bases. V gave up 3 bases and J gave up 5 bases, with 8 bases separating them. The CDR3 is made up of 13 amino acids. From germline, CDR1 is SGHAT and CDR2 FQNNGV. For the CDR3, the DNA is TGTGCCAGCAGCTTGGGGAGAAACAATGAGCAGTTCTTC. This gives the protein CASSLGRNNEQFF. Full variable domain (remainder filled in from reference TRBV11-2 and TRBJ2-1): EAGVAQSPRYKIIEKRQSVAFWCNPISGHATLYWYQQILGQGPKLLIQFQNNGVVDDSQLPKDRFSAERLKGVDSTLKIQPAKLEDSAVYLCASSLGRNNEQFFGPGTRLTVL.

Note on this clone: A junction boundary mismatches the germline segment, possibly from a read error. The chain is built from TRBV7-7 and TRBJ2-5; D could derive from TRBD1 or TRBD2 (6 bases each). CDR1 is SSHAT and CDR2 is FNYEAQ in the germline V gene (reference sequence). The length of the CDR3 is 15 residues. In DNA, the CDR3 is TGTGCTAGCAGCTTAGCCGGTACGGGGGCAGAGACCCAGTACTTC. Translation gives CASSLAGTGAETQYF.

There are a few counts of this clone. This chain links TRBV6-5 with TRBJ2-5, with 8 bases aligning to TRBD1. Germline V lookup: CDR1 MNHEY, CDR2 SVGAGI. Trimming cost V 6 bases and J 5 bases; bases outside gene matches: 2. The CDR3 runs 12 residues. The CDR3 bases are TGTGCCAGCAGATGGACAGGGGAGACCCAGTACTTC. Its translation is CASRWTGETQYF.

This CDR3 is CASGEGAATDTQYF. The CDR3 coding sequence is TGTGCCAGCGGGGAAGGGGCAGCCACAGATACGCAGTATTTT. V gene TRBV2 combines with J gene TRBJ2-3; perhaps TRBD1 as D (5 bases). Looked up from germline, CDR1 is SNHLY and CDR2 is FYNNEI. Trimming cost V 8 bases and J 2 bases, with 14 bases left between them. The CDR3 length is 14 residues.

Here the CDR3 reads CASSRSAGGNSPLHF. In DNA, the CDR3 is TGTGCCAGCAGTCGTAGTGCAGGCGGGAATTCACCCCTCCACTTT. The chain combines TRBV7-9 with TRBJ1-6; no clear D. Germline V CDR1 and CDR2: SEHNR, FQNEAQ (reference sequence). Trimming shortened V by 6 bases and J by 7 bases, and 16 bases separated the two germline ends. The CDR3 contains 15 residues.

CDR3 protein: CASSPNGADVGGYTF. The CDR3 nucleotides read TGTGCCAGCTCCCCAAACGGGGCAGATGTCGGAGGCTACACCTTC. The chain employs TRBV18 and TRBJ1-2; TRBD1 is a possible D gene (5 bases). The CDR3 runs to 15 residues. Trimming removed 6 bases from V and 8 bases from J, with 22 bases in between. Germline CDR1 is KGHSH and CDR2 is LQKENI.

The gene calls are TRBV4-1 and TRBJ1-1; 8 bases match TRBD1. The CDR3 length is 14 residues. Germline values: CDR1 MGHRA, CDR2 YSYEKL. The ends lost 8 bases at V and 0 bases at J; junction bases unmatched: 5. The CDR3 sequence is CASAQGALNTEAFF. CDR3 nucleotide sequence: TGCGCCAGCGCCCAGGGGGCGTTGAACACTGAAGCTTTCTTT.

The rearrangement uses TRBV9 and TRBJ2-2; D not resolved. CDR1 is SGDLS, CDR2 YYNGEE, per germline. This CDR3 is built from 15 residues. With 0 bases removed from V and 1 base from J, the gap between germline ends came to 7 bases. The CDR3 nucleotides read TGTGCCAGCAGCGTAGGAGGCCTGAACACCGGGGAGCTGTTTTTT. This translates into CASSVGGLNTGELFF.

V and J are TRBV15 and TRBJ1-1; D remains ambiguous. V lost 6 bases and J lost 2, with 13 bases in between. The CDR3 spans 14 residues. The V gene's germline CDR1 is LNHNV and CDR2 YYDKDF (reference sequence). The CDR3 nucleotides read TGTGCCACCAGAGACCAGAAGACAAACACTGAAGCTTTCTTT. Protein product: CATRDQKTNTEAFF.

The rearrangement uses TRBV30 and TRBJ2-7, with D unclear. Trimming removed 3 bases from V and 4 bases from J, with 10 bases in between. The CDR3 has 12 amino acids. Germline CDR1 GTSNPN, CDR2 SVGIG (reference sequence). As DNA, the CDR3 is TGTGCCTGGAGCCTCCAAGGTTACGAGCAGTACTTC. Translation: CAWSLQGYEQYF.

This chain joins TRBV2 and TRBJ1-5; D not certain. V was shortened by 3 bases and J by 10 bases, with 13 bases between the two germline ends. This CDR3 is 13 amino acids long. Germline V lookup: CDR1 SNHLY, CDR2 FYNNEI. CDR3 residues: CASSDAPVSPQHF. The DNA for the CDR3 is TGTGCCAGCAGTGACGCCCCAGTGAGCCCCCAGCATTTT.

The CDR3 nucleotides are TGTGCCAGCAGCCCCCTGCCAGCCGGGGAGCTGTTTTTT. Translating it yields CASSPLPAGELFF. The V gene is TRBV9, the J gene TRBJ2-2; D not certain. Looked up from germline, CDR1 is SGDLS and CDR2 is YYNGEE. The CDR3 runs to 13 residues. The V and J ends lost 4 bases and 6 bases respectively, with 10 bases between them.

The chain's CDR3 is CASSLISGTEAFF. The CDR3 region has the DNA TGTGCCAGCAGCTTAATTAGTGGCACTGAAGCTTTCTTT. The chain uses TRBV11-3 and TRBJ1-1; D uncertain. From germline, CDR1 is SGHNT and CDR2 YENEEA. Trimming took 2 bases from V and 4 from J, leaving 8 bases between them. This CDR3 comprises 13 residues.

This chain connects TRBV19 to TRBJ2-1, with D perhaps matching TRBD1 or TRBD2 (5 bases each). This CDR3 region has 13 residues. V lost 5 bases, J lost 9 bases, and 14 bases lay in between. Germline V gives CDR1 LNHDA, CDR2 SQIVND (reference sequence). This chain's CDR3 is CASSAQGGGEQFF. In nucleotides, the CDR3 is TGTGCCAGTAGTGCGCAGGGTGGGGGTGAGCAGTTCTTC.

The genes are TRBV5-6 and TRBJ2-7; 7 nucleotides agree with TRBD1. The CDR3 runs to 13 residues. Germline V lookup: CDR1 SGHDT, CDR2 YYEEEE. V shed 2 bases and J 7 bases; nucleotides not matched to a gene: 6. The CDR3 region has the DNA TGTGCCAGCAGCTTCAAGGGGGCAAGGGAGCAGTACTTC. Amino acids: CASSFKGAREQYF.